The 18 T cell receptor beta chains below all came from one sample that was sequenced in a study of technical replicates of blood from a handful of donors (TCRdb year 2017). Receptors were amplified or captured by the immunoSEQ multiplex PCR assay. Sourced from immuneACCESS, this table was stored by TCRdb with only in-frame sequences that have V and J called. A share of the clones is absent; for the studies checked, an unresolved V gene accounts for under half, and the remainder has no known explanation. The sample yields around 73,000 clones; around nine tenths were counted once. The ten top clones hold about 4.7% of the sample. The sequenced material came from PBMCs. The source of these receptors is a human donor in good health. Some clones in this sample may be carry-over from other donors' samples.

V gene TRBV30 combines with J gene TRBJ2-7; 10 bases map to TRBD1. Germline trimming cut 8 bases from V and 3 bases from J; bases unmatched to any gene: 7. Germline V gives CDR1 GTSNPN, CDR2 SVGIG (reference sequence). The CDR3 consists of 13 residues. CDR3 bases: TGTGCCACAACCGGGACAGGGGACTACGAGCAGTACTTC. Its translation is CATTGTGDYEQYF.

V and J are TRBV7-2 and TRBJ2-1, with TRBD2 identical over 9 bases. The germline gives CDR1 SGHTA, CDR2 FQGNSA. J lost 9 bases, V lost 0 bases, and 0 bases had no gene match. This CDR3 has 13 amino acids. CDR3 sequence: CASSLAREGEQFF. In DNA, the CDR3 is TGTGCCAGCAGCTTAGCGCGGGAGGGTGAGCAGTTCTTC.

This clone was seen only a few times. V is TRBV13 and J is TRBJ1-2, with 7 bases that match TRBD1. The CDR3 consists of 12 residues. Per the germline V gene, CDR1 is PRHDT and CDR2 is FYEKMQ (reference sequence). J was trimmed by 8 bases and V by 2 bases; bases with no gene match: 2. The DNA of the CDR3 is TGTGCCAGCAGCTTAACAGGGGTCGGCTACACCTTC. Translated: CASSLTGVGYTF.

The gene calls are TRBV5-4 and TRBJ2-5, with unresolved D. V lost 0 bases, J lost 7 bases, and 16 bases lay in between. Germline CDR1 SGHNT, CDR2 YYREEE (reference sequence). The CDR3 is 15 amino acids. The CDR3 region is CASSLANNPPGTQYF. CDR3 DNA sequence: TGTGCCAGCAGCTTGGCCAATAACCCCCCGGGGACCCAGTACTTC.

The rearrangement links TRBV7-6 to TRBJ2-7; D possibly corresponds to TRBD2 (6 bases). Germline CDR1 and CDR2: SGHVS and FNYEAQ. This CDR3 is 14 amino acids long. V lost 1 base to trimming and J lost 6 bases, with 13 bases between them. CDR3 loop: CASSLGAEGGEQYF. The CDR3 DNA reads TGTGCCAGCAGCTTAGGGGCTGAGGGAGGCGAGCAGTACTTC. The full variable domain, in which reference TRBV7-6 and TRBJ2-7 provide the parts outside the CDR3, is GAGVSQSPRYKVTKRGQDVALRCDPISGHVSLYWYRQALGQGPEFLTYFNYEAQQDKSGLPNDRFSAERPEGSISTLTIQRTEQRDSAMYRCASSLGAEGGEQYFGPGTRLTVT.

The chain uses TRBV9 and TRBJ2-2; 9 bases line up with TRBD1. Trimming took 5 bases from V and 6 from J; bases not matched to a gene: 5. Germline assignment: CDR1 SGDLS and CDR2 YYNGEE. CDR3 length: 14 amino acids. The CDR3 region has the DNA TGTGCCAGCAGGAGGGACAGGGCAGCCGGGGAGCTGTTTTTT. Encoded protein: CASRRDRAAGELFF.

CDR3 residues: CASSLLTGESSEQYF. CDR3 bases: TGTGCCAGCTCACTGCTCACAGGGGAGAGCTCCGAGCAGTACTTC. The V call is TRBV18, the J call TRBJ2-7, with TRBD1 matching 7 bases. Germline V gives CDR1 KGHSH, CDR2 LQKENI. The CDR3 sequence is 15 residues long. V was clipped by 4 bases and J by 6 bases; unmatched bases: 12.

The chain joins TRBV5-6 to TRBJ2-5, with D maybe TRBD2 (6 bases). Germline loops: CDR1 SGHDT, CDR2 YYEEEE. The V end lost 5 bases, the J end lost 3 bases, and 8 bases lay between the germline ends. The CDR3 has 12 residues. CDR3 amino acids: CASRLAKETQYF. CDR3 sequence (DNA): TGTGCCAGCAGACTAGCTAAAGAGACCCAGTACTTC.

The chain employs TRBV27 and TRBJ2-7; 11 bases match TRBD2. The CDR3 totals 16 residues. Losses at the gene ends were 4 bases for V and 6 bases for J; bases not matched to a gene: 11. Germline CDR1 and CDR2: MNHEY and SMNVEV (reference sequence). The CDR3 sequence is CASSSRLAGPGLEQYF. DNA of the CDR3: TGTGCCAGCAGTTCGAGACTAGCGGGACCTGGCCTCGAGCAGTACTTC.

V usage is TRBV6-4 and J usage is TRBJ1-6; no clear D. The CDR3 loop spans 13 amino acids. Germline CDR1 is MRHNA and CDR2 is SNTAGT. The V and J ends lost 3 bases and 9 bases respectively, with 9 bases between them. CDR3 coding DNA: TGTGCCAGCAGTGAGGGAGAAGGTTCACCCCTCCACTTT. Protein sequence: CASSEGEGSPLHF.

This chain links TRBV7-9 with TRBJ2-7, with D tentatively TRBD1 (5 bases). Trimming took 5 bases from V and 3 from J, leaving 8 bases between them. This CDR3 is built from 12 residues. Germline lookup yields CDR1 SEHNR and CDR2 FQNEAQ (reference sequence). Here the CDR3 reads CASSRQNYEQYF. The CDR3 nucleotides read TGTGCCAGCAGCCGACAGAACTACGAGCAGTACTTC.

The CDR3 region is CASSLVGDSNTEAFF. DNA of the CDR3: TGCGCCAGCAGCTTGGTCGGAGACAGCAACACTGAAGCTTTCTTT. The chain is built from TRBV5-1 and TRBJ1-1; possible D gene TRBD1, 5 bases. The CDR3 is 15 residues long. V was trimmed by 0 bases and J by 2 bases, leaving 11 bases between them. Germline CDR1 SGHRS, CDR2 YFSETQ.

The gene calls are TRBV29-1 and TRBJ2-2, with 11 bases lining up with TRBD1. With V trimmed by 6 bases and J by 2 bases, 5 bases remained unmatched. This CDR3 is 15 amino acids long. Germline V gene lookup returns CDR1 SQVTM and CDR2 ANQGSEA. The CDR3 reads CSVRTGGSNTGELFF. As DNA, the CDR3 is TGCAGCGTCCGGACAGGGGGCTCTAACACCGGGGAGCTGTTTTTT.

The V call is TRBV10-3, the J call TRBJ2-3; D is possibly TRBD1 (5 bases). Trimming took off 7 bases at V and 0 bases at J, with 11 bases between the two ends. Looked up from germline, CDR1 is ENHRY and CDR2 is SYGVKD. The CDR3 has 14 residues. This CDR3 reads CAITQDSSTDTQYF. CDR3 DNA sequence: TGTGCCATCACCCAAGACAGTAGCACAGATACGCAGTATTTT.

The chain is built from TRBV30 and TRBJ2-5, with 10 bases aligning to TRBD2. CDR1 and CDR2 from the germline V gene are GTSNPN and SVGIG (reference sequence). V shed 7 bases, J shed 0 bases, and the junction held 11 bases outside the gene matches. The CDR3 has 16 residues. CDR3 nucleotide sequence: TGTGCCTCGGATCCGCTAGCGGGAGATTACCAAGAGACCCAGTACTTC. Its protein is CASDPLAGDYQETQYF.

This chain uses TRBV19 with TRBJ2-2; 11 nucleotides agree with TRBD2. Germline V CDR1 and CDR2: LNHDA, SQIVND (reference sequence). V shed 4 bases and J 2 bases; nucleotides not matched to a gene: 6. The CDR3 totals 17 residues. The CDR3 nucleotides are TGTGCCAGTAGTAAACTAGCGGGGGTCCTTAACACCGGGGAGCTGTTTTTT. Translating gives CASSKLAGVLNTGELFF.

The chain carries TRBV7-3 and TRBJ2-3; 7 bases map to TRBD2. Germline V lookup: CDR1 SGHTA, CDR2 FQGTGA. Germline trimming cut 2 bases from V and 4 bases from J; bases unmatched to any gene: 6. The CDR3 is 15 residues long. The CDR3 coding sequence is TGTGCCAGCAGCTTATGGGGGGGGGAGGCAGATACGCAGTATTTT. Amino acid sequence: CASSLWGGEADTQYF.

This clone was seen only once. V and J are TRBV7-2 and TRBJ2-2, with TRBD2 matching over 10 bases. The CDR3 loop spans 15 amino acids. V shed 2 bases, J shed 6 bases, and the junction held 3 bases outside the gene matches. Germline lookup yields CDR1 SGHTA and CDR2 FQGNSA. The DNA of the CDR3 is TGTGCCAGCAGCTTACTAGCGGGAGAAGCCGGGGAGCTGTTTTTT. The encoded protein is CASSLLAGEAGELFF.